The clone carrying this T cell receptor (beta chain) has a single count. The table came from immunoSEQ multiplex PCR; TCRdb's copy has only in-frame clones and leaves some out. The sample includes more than 95,000 clones, approximately 90% seen only once; the top ten take roughly 7%. The data were taken from a study of T cell responses to AZD1222 COVID-19 vaccine. Germline CDR1 and CDR2: SGHRS and YFSETQ. There are 16 residues in the CDR3. V was clipped by 0 bases and J by 6 bases; unmatched bases: 9. The V and J genes are TRBV5-1 and TRBJ2-7, with 10 positions matching TRBD1. The receptor comes from an adult who received the AZD1222 COVID-19 vaccine. The sequencing here drew on peripheral blood, taken 28 days after the second AZD1222 dose. CDR3 coding DNA: TGCGCCAGCAGCTTGGAGCCGGGACAGGGGTCTCGCGAGCAGTACTTC. Translation gives CASSLEPGQGSREQYF.